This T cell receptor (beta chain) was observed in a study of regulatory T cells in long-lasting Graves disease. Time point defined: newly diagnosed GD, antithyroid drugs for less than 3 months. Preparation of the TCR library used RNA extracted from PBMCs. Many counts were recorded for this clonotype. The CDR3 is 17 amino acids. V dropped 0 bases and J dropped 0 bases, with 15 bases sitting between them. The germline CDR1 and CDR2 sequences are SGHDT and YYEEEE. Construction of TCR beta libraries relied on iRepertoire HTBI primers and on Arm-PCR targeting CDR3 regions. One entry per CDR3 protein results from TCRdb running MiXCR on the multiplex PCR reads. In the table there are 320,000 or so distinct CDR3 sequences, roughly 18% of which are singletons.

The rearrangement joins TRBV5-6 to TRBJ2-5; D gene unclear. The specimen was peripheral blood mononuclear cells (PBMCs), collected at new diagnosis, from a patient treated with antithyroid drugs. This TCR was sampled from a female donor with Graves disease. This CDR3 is CASSLGVTPRHQETQYF. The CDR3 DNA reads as TGTGCCAGCAGCTTGGGCGTGACACCGAGACACCAAGAGACCCAGTACTTC.